Presented here are 29 T cell receptor beta chains from one specimen sequenced in a study of multiple sclerosis patients with progressive multifocal leukoencephalopathy. Some clones are missing from TCRdb's copy, which holds only in-frame ones; the method was immunoSEQ multiplex PCR. The sample holds 25,000 to 35,000 clones, roughly 90% seen once. The time point here: time of PML onset. The material sequenced was PBMCs, taken from a patient treated with natalizumab. Receptor source: a human donor with progressive multifocal leukoencephalopathy.

The rearrangement uses TRBV6-6 and TRBJ2-1; TRBD2 is a possible D gene (5 bases). CDR1 MNHNY and CDR2 SVGAGI come from the germline V gene (reference sequence). The CDR3 spans 11 residues. The V and J ends lost 7 bases and 8 bases respectively, with 9 bases between them. The chain's CDR3 is CASTSGDEQFF. Here the CDR3 DNA reads TGTGCCAGCACCTCCGGGGATGAGCAGTTCTTC.

The rearrangement links TRBV19 to TRBJ2-1; D call uncertain. V lost 1 base to trimming and J lost 8 bases, with 9 bases between them. Germline CDR1 is LNHDA and CDR2 is SQIVND (reference sequence). The CDR3 covers 13 residues. The chain's CDR3 is CASSIAKGDEQFF. The CDR3 DNA reads as TGTGCCAGTAGTATAGCGAAGGGCGATGAGCAGTTCTTC.

This clone was seen only once. The CDR3 nucleotides are TGTGCCACCTCCGGGGGGTATCAGCCCCAGCATTTT. Its protein is CATSGGYQPQHF. The V gene is TRBV19, the J gene TRBJ1-5, with D maybe TRBD1 (5 bases). The V end lost 10 bases, the J end lost 5 bases, and 12 bases lay between the germline ends. Germline V gene lookup returns CDR1 LNHDA and CDR2 SQIVND (reference sequence). The CDR3 loop spans 12 amino acids.

This chain joins TRBV27 and TRBJ2-1; D gene ambiguous. CDR3 length: 13 amino acids. The V gene lost 2 bases and the J gene lost 15 bases, with 17 bases spanning the gap. Germline V CDR1 and CDR2: MNHEY, SMNVEV (reference sequence). The DNA for the CDR3 is TGTGCCAGCAGTTTAGATTTACGCACACCGGGGTTCTTC. Its protein product is CASSLDLRTPGFF.

The chain links TRBV18 to TRBJ1-2; D unclear. The V end lost 0 bases, the J end lost 4 bases, and 12 bases lay between the germline ends. The CDR3 length is 15 residues. CDR1 and CDR2 from the germline V gene are KGHSH and LQKENI. CDR3 in amino acids: CASSPPSRSFYGYTF. The CDR3 nucleotides read TGTGCCAGCTCACCACCAAGCAGGTCCTTCTATGGCTACACCTTC.

Here the CDR3 reads CASSFSPGKTPYEQYF. In DNA form, the CDR3 reads TGCGCCAGCAGCTTTAGCCCGGGGAAAACCCCCTACGAGCAGTACTTC. This chain connects TRBV5-1 to TRBJ2-7, with TRBD2 as a possible D gene (5 bases). The germline CDR1 and CDR2 sequences are SGHRS and YFSETQ. The V gene lost 2 bases and the J gene lost 2 bases, with 17 bases spanning the gap. The CDR3 is made up of 16 amino acids.

This sequence joins TRBV7-6 and TRBJ2-1; D unclear. Trimming left V 1 base short and J 5 bases short, with 9 bases between. Germline V lookup: CDR1 SGHVS, CDR2 FNYEAQ. This CDR3 is built from 14 residues. The CDR3 reads CASSLGLRDNEQFF. The CDR3 DNA is TGTGCCAGCAGCTTAGGATTACGTGACAATGAGCAGTTCTTC.

The V and J genes are TRBV28 and TRBJ1-4; tentatively, D is TRBD1 (5 bases). Trimming removed 6 bases at V and 7 bases at J, with 18 bases between. Germline V gene lookup returns CDR1 MDHEN and CDR2 SYDVKM. The CDR3 is 15 residues long. CDR3 amino acids: CASSDGLFQGEKLFF. The DNA for the CDR3 is TGTGCCAGCAGCGACGGACTTTTTCAGGGTGAAAAACTGTTTTTT.

The chain joins TRBV28 to TRBJ1-1; D may be TRBD1 (5 bases). V was cut by 1 base and J by 1 base, with 13 bases left in between. Germline CDR1 and CDR2: MDHEN and SYDVKM. CDR3 size: 16 residues. CDR3 bases: TGTGCCAGCAGTTTATTTACGGGACCGGGGAACACTGAAGCTTTCTTT. Its translation is CASSLFTGPGNTEAFF.

The J gene is TRBJ2-1, the V gene TRBV18; TRBD1 matches at 10 bases. The V segment lost 3 bases and the J segment 9 bases; nucleotides outside the gene matches: 8. This CDR3 comprises 15 residues. Germline loops: CDR1 KGHSH, CDR2 LQKENI. The CDR3 loop reads CASSPWTGGIGEQFF. In nucleotides, the CDR3 is TGTGCCAGCTCACCGTGGACAGGGGGGATCGGTGAGCAGTTCTTC.

This chain joins TRBV7-3 and TRBJ2-2; D might be TRBD2 (5 bases). In germline, CDR1 is SGHTA, CDR2 FQGTGA. The germline V and J ends were trimmed by 6 bases and 0 bases, with 8 bases remaining between them. The CDR3 has 14 residues. The CDR3 here is CASSPAANTGELFF. CDR3 in DNA: TGTGCCAGCAGTCCAGCGGCGAACACCGGGGAGCTGTTTTTT.

V gene TRBV5-1 combines with J gene TRBJ2-3; D gene ambiguous. V was clipped by 0 bases and J by 6 bases, with 5 bases between them. The germline CDR1 and CDR2 sequences are SGHRS and YFSETQ. The CDR3 spans 12 residues. The CDR3 bases are TGCGCCAGCAGCTTGGTGTCTGATACGCAGTATTTT. It encodes CASSLVSDTQYF.

V and J are TRBV11-2 and TRBJ2-1; TRBD2 matches at 7 bases. Germline V gene data show CDR1 as SGHAT and CDR2 as FQNNGV. Trimming cost V 5 bases and J 6 bases; bases outside gene matches: 13. The CDR3 sequence is 16 residues long. The CDR3: CASSPAGGRRFNEQFF. CDR3 sequence (DNA): TGTGCCAGCAGCCCCGCCGGCGGGAGACGATTCAATGAGCAGTTCTTC.

This chain joins TRBV5-1 and TRBJ2-7, with TRBD2 identical over 13 bases. The CDR3 is 17 residues long. J was trimmed by 6 bases and V by 0 bases; bases with no gene match: 9. Germline CDR1 reads SGHRS; CDR2 reads YFSETQ. CDR3 in amino acids: CASSLGWTSGSVVEQYF. The CDR3 DNA sequence: TGCGCCAGCAGCTTGGGATGGACTAGCGGGAGCGTCGTCGAGCAGTACTTC.

Here the CDR3 reads CASREDRTTNEKLFF. CDR3 bases: TGTGCCAGCAGGGAGGACAGGACGACTAATGAAAAACTGTTTTTT. This chain connects TRBV6-5 to TRBJ1-4; TRBD1 aligns across 7 bases. V was pared by 6 bases and J by 2 bases, with 6 bases of the junction left unmatched. Germline assignment: CDR1 MNHEY and CDR2 SVGAGI. The CDR3 length is 15 residues.

The CDR3 coding sequence is TGTGCCAGCAGTGAAGGGAGATTCTATGGCTACACCTTC. As protein: CASSEGRFYGYTF. This chain links TRBV25-1 with TRBJ1-2; no reliable D call. Trimming took 2 bases from V and 4 from J, leaving 8 bases between them. The CDR3 is 13 amino acids. The germline gives CDR1 MGHDK, CDR2 SYGVNS.

The V gene is TRBV18, the J gene TRBJ2-3, with TRBD1 identical over 10 bases. With 5 bases clipped from V and 1 base from J, the junction kept 3 bases outside the gene matches. The CDR3 sequence is 15 residues long. Germline CDR1 and CDR2: KGHSH and LQKENI. The CDR3, as DNA: TGTGCCAGCTCAAGGGGGACAGGGGGCACAGATACGCAGTATTTT. Its translation is CASSRGTGGTDTQYF.

This sequence joins TRBV5-6 and TRBJ1-5, with a possible D match to TRBD1 (6 bases). CDR1 SGHDT and CDR2 YYEEEE come from the germline V gene. This CDR3 spans 14 amino acids. Trimming took off 4 bases at V and 5 bases at J, with 13 bases between the two ends. Here the CDR3 DNA reads TGTGCCAGCAGCCTCCGGGACACGCATCAGCCCCAGCATTTT. Its protein product is CASSLRDTHQPQHF.

The chain employs TRBV9 and TRBJ1-1; no reliable D call. V shed 0 bases and J shed 1 base, with 4 bases lying between them. Germline CDR1 is SGDLS and CDR2 is YYNGEE. The CDR3 length is 13 residues. CDR3 bases: TGTGCCAGCAGCGTAGCCGGGAACACTGAAGCTTTCTTT. As protein: CASSVAGNTEAFF.

This chain links TRBV18 with TRBJ1-4, with a possible D match to TRBD1 (5 bases). The CDR3 consists of 17 residues. Trimming stripped 3 bases from V and 4 bases from J, with 18 bases between. CDR1 is KGHSH, CDR2 LQKENI, per germline. The CDR3, as DNA: TGTGCCAGCTCACCCAGGGCCGGGGGGTCCGGTAATGAAAAACTGTTTTTT. This codes for CASSPRAGGSGNEKLFF.

V gene TRBV2 combines with J gene TRBJ1-3; possible D gene TRBD1, 6 bases. Per the germline V gene, CDR1 is SNHLY and CDR2 is FYNNEI. V was shortened by 6 bases and J by 3 bases, with 9 bases between the two germline ends. The CDR3 loop spans 13 amino acids. The CDR3 DNA follows: TGTGCCAGCAGGGAGGACAGTGGAAACACCATATATTTT. Encoded protein: CASREDSGNTIYF.

This chain connects TRBV15 to TRBJ2-7; D is uncertain. The CDR3 sequence is 12 residues long. Trimming cost V 3 bases and J 2 bases, with 5 bases left between them. Germline assignment: CDR1 LNHNV and CDR2 YYDKDF (reference sequence). The CDR3 coding sequence is TGTGCCACCAGCAGGTCAACCTACGAGCAGTACTTC. It yields the protein CATSRSTYEQYF.

The chain joins TRBV7-9 to TRBJ2-5, with 9 bases lining up with TRBD2. Germline V CDR1 and CDR2: SEHNR, FQNEAQ (reference sequence). The CDR3 length is 16 residues. V was pared by 2 bases and J by 0 bases, with 4 bases of the junction left unmatched. CDR3 coding DNA: TGTGCCAGCAGCTTAACCCTAGCGGGGAACCAAGAGACCCAGTACTTC. Its translation is CASSLTLAGNQETQYF.

This chain joins TRBV7-8 and TRBJ2-6; tentatively, D is TRBD2 (6 bases). CDR3 length: 16 residues. V was pared by 3 bases and J by 0 bases, with 9 bases between. Germline V lookup: CDR1 SGHVS, CDR2 FQNEAQ. The CDR3 spells CASSLGRGSGANVLTF. The CDR3 DNA sequence: TGTGCCAGCAGCTTGGGGCGGGGCTCTGGGGCCAACGTCCTGACTTTC.

The rearrangement joins TRBV5-5 to TRBJ1-2, with no clear D. Germline values: CDR1 SGHKS, CDR2 YYEKEE (reference sequence). Trimming removed 6 bases from V and 4 bases from J, with 16 bases in between. CDR3 length equals 14 residues. This CDR3 reads CASTLDDPRYGYTF. The CDR3 nucleotides read TGTGCCAGCACCTTAGACGATCCACGCTATGGCTACACCTTC.

This clone has a single count. This sequence joins TRBV14 and TRBJ2-1; D perhaps matches TRBD2 (7 bases). The V end lost 2 bases, the J end lost 8 bases, and 13 bases lay between the germline ends. Germline V CDR1 and CDR2: SGHDN, FVKESK. The CDR3 is 14 residues long. DNA of the CDR3: TGTGCCAGCAGCCAAAGGGGGGGGCGCGATGAGCAGTTCTTC. Its protein is CASSQRGGRDEQFF.

The CDR3 coding sequence is TGTGCCAGCAGTGAAAGTCCTAGCTCCTACAATGAGCAGTTCTTC. Translation: CASSESPSSYNEQFF. The chain uses TRBV6-1 and TRBJ2-1; D is undetermined. From germline, CDR1 is MNHNS and CDR2 SASEGT. The length of the CDR3 is 15 residues. Trimming shortened V by 2 bases and J by 0 bases, and 8 bases separated the two germline ends.

The chain uses TRBV28 and TRBJ1-2; TRBD1 is a possible D gene (5 bases). The CDR3 totals 13 residues. V was cut by 10 bases and J by 0 bases, with 12 bases left in between. The germline V gene has CDR1 MDHEN and CDR2 SYDVKM. The CDR3 sequence is CATSDTSNYGYTF. DNA for the CDR3: TGTGCCACCTCGGACACCTCTAACTATGGCTACACCTTC.

V is TRBV28 and J is TRBJ1-4, with a weak D call TRBD1 (5 bases). Germline CDR1 and CDR2: MDHEN and SYDVKM. Trimming stripped 5 bases from V and 5 bases from J, with 21 bases between. This CDR3 is built from 17 residues. The CDR3 spells CASSPHLGRGVNEKLFF. The CDR3 DNA follows: TGTGCCAGCAGTCCCCACCTGGGGAGGGGCGTAAATGAAAAACTGTTTTTT.